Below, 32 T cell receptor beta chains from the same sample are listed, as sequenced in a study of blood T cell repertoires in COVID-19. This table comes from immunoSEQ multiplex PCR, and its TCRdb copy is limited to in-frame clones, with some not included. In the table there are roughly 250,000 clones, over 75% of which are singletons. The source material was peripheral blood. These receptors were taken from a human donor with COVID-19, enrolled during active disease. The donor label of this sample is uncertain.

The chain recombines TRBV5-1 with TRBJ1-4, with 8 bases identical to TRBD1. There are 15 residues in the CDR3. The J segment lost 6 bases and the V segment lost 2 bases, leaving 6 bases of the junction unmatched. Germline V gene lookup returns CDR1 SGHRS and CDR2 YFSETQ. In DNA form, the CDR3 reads TGCGCCAGCAGCTTCAGGACAGGGCAGGATGAAAAACTGTTTTTT. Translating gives CASSFRTGQDEKLFF. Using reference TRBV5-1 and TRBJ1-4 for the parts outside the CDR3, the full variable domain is KAGVTQTPRYLIKTRGQQVTLSCSPISGHRSVSWYQQTPGQGLQFLFEYFSETQRNKGNFPGRFSGRQFSNSRSEMNVSTLELGDSALYLCASSFRTGQDEKLFFGSGTQLSVL.

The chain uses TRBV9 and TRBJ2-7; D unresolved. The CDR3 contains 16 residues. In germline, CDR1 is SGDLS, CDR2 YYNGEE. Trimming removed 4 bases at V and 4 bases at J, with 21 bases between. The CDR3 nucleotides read TGTGCCAGCAGCCCCCGCCCCCAGGTGCATGGGTACGAGCAGTACTTC. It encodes CASSPRPQVHGYEQYF.

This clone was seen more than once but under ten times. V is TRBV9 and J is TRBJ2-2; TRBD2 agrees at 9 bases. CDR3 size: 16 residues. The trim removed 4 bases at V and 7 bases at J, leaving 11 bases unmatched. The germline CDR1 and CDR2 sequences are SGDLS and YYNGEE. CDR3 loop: CASSPRGPAGGGELFF. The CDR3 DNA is TGTGCCAGCAGCCCTCGTGGGCCAGCGGGAGGCGGGGAGCTGTTTTTT.

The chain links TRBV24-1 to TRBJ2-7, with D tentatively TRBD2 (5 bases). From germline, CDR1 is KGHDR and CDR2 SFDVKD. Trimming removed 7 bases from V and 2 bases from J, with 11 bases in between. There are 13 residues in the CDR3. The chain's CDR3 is CATSQRGTYEQYF. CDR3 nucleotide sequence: TGTGCCACCAGCCAACGGGGTACCTACGAGCAGTACTTC.

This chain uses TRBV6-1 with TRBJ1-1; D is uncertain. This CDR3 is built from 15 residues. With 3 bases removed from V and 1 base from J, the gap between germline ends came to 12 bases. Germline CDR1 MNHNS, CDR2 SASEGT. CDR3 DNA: TGTGCCAGCAGTGAGTTGGGCAATGAGAACACTGAAGCTTTCTTT. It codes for CASSELGNENTEAFF.

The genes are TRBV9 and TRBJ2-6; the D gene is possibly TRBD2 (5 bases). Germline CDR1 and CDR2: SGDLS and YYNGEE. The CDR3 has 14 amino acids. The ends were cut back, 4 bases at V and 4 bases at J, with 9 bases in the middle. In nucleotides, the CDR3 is TGTGCCAGCAGCCGGGAAGCCGGGGCCAACGTCCTGACTTTC. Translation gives CASSREAGANVLTF.

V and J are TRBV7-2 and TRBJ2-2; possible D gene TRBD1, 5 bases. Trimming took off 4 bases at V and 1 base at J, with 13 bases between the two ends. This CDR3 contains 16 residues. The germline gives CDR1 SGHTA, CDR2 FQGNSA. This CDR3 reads CASSYDGQVNTGELFF. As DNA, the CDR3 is TGTGCCAGCAGCTATGACGGACAAGTGAACACCGGGGAGCTGTTTTTT.

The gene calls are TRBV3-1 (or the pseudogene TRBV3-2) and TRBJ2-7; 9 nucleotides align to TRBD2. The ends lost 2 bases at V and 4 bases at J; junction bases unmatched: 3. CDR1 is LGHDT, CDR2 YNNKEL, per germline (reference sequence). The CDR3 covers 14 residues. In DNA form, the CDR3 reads TGTGCCAGCAGCCAACTAGCGGGATTGTACGAGCAGTACTTC. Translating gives CASSQLAGLYEQYF.

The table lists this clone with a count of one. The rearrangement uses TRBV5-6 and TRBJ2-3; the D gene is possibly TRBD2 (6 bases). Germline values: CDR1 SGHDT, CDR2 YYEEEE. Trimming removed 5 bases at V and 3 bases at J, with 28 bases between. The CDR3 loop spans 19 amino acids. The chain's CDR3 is CASSRGGWGGVIGTDTQYF. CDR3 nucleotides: TGTGCCAGCAGTCGGGGTGGATGGGGAGGTGTTATTGGTACAGATACGCAGTATTTT. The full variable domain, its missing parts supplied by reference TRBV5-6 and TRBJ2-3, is DAGVTQSPTHLIKTRGQQVTLRCSPKSGHDTVSWYQQALGQGPQFIFQYYEEEERQRGNFPDRFSGHQFPNYSSELNVNALLLGDSALYLCASSRGGWGGVIGTDTQYFGPGTRLTVL.

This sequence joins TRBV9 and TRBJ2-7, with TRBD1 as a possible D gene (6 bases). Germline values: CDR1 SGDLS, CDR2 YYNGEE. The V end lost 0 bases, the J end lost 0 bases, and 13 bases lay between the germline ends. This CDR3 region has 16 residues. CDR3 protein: CASSVGGQMNSYEQYF. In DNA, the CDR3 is TGTGCCAGCAGCGTAGGTGGACAGATGAACTCCTACGAGCAGTACTTC.

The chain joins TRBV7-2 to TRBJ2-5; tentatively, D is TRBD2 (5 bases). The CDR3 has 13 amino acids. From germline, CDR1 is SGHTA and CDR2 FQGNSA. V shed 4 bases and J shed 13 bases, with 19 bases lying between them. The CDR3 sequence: CASSSTNGDPGYF. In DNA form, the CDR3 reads TGTGCCAGCAGCTCCACCAACGGGGATCCGGGGTACTTC.

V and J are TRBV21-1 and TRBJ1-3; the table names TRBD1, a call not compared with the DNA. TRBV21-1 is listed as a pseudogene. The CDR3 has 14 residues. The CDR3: CASTHRGCGNTIYF. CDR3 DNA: TGTGCCAGCACCCATAGGGGGTGCGGAAACACCATATATTTT.

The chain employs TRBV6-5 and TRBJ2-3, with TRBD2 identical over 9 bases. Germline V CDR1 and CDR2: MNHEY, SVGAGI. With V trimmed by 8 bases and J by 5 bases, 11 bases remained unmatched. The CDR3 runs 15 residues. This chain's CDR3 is CASPRVSGGKDTQYF. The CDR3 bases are TGTGCCAGCCCCCGGGTTAGCGGGGGTAAAGATACGCAGTATTTT.

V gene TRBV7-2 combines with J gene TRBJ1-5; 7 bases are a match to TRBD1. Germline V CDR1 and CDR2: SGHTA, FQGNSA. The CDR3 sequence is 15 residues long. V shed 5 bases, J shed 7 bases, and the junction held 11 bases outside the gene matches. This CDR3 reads CASSPRQGGMQPQHF. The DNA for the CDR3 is TGTGCCAGCAGCCCCCGACAGGGTGGAATGCAGCCCCAGCATTTT.

In DNA form, the CDR3 reads TGTGCCAGCAGCTTACTTGGACAGAATTCACCCCTCCACTTT. Amino acids: CASSLLGQNSPLHF. The rearrangement links TRBV7-9 to TRBJ1-6; a weak D match, TRBD1 (6 bases). Trimming cost V 2 bases and J 7 bases, with 9 bases left between them. The CDR3 is 14 residues long. CDR1 SEHNR and CDR2 FQNEAQ come from the germline V gene (reference sequence).

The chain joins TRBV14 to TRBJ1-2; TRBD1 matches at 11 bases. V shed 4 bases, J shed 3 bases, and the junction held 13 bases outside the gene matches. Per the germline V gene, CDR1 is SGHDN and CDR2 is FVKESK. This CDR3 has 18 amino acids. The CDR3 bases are TGTGCCAGCAGCCCCCGGGACAGGGGGTCGATGGAACACTATGGCTACACCTTC. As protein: CASSPRDRGSMEHYGYTF.

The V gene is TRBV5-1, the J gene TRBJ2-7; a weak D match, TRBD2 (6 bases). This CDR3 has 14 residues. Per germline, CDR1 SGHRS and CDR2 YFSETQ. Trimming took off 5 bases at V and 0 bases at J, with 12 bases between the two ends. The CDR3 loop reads CASRPPSDSYEQYF. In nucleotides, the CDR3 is TGCGCCAGCAGGCCCCCTAGCGACTCCTACGAGCAGTACTTC.

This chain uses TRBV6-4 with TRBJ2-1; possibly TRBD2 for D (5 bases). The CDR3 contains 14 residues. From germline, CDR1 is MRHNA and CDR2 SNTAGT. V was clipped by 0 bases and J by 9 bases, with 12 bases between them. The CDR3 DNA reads TGTGCCAGCAGTGACTCCGGCGACGGGGTTGAGCAGTTCTTC. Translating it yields CASSDSGDGVEQFF.

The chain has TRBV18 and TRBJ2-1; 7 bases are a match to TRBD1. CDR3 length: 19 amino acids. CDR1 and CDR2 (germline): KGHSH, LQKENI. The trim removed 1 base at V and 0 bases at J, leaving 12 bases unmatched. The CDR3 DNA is TGTGCCAGCTCACCACAGACAGGGATCGTTTTAGGCTCCTACAATGAGCAGTTCTTC. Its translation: CASSPQTGIVLGSYNEQFF.

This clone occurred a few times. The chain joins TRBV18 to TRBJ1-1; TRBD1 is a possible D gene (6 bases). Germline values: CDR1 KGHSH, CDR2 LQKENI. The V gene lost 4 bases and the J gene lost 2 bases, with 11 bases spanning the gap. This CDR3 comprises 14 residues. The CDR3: CASSLSQGNTEAFF. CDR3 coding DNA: TGTGCCAGCTCACTTTCACAGGGAAACACTGAAGCTTTCTTT.

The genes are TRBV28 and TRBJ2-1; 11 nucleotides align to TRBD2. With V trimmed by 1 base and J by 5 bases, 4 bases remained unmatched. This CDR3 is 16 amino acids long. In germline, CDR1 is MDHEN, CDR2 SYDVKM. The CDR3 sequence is CASSLLLLAGDNEQFF. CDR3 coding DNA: TGTGCCAGCAGTTTATTATTACTAGCGGGGGACAATGAGCAGTTCTTC.

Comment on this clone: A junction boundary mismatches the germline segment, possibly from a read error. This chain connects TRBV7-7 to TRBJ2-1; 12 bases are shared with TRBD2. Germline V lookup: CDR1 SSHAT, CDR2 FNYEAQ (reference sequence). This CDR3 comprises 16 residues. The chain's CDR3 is CASSSTSGSSYNEQFF. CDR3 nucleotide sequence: TGTGCTAGCAGCTCGACTAGCGGGAGCTCCTACAATGAGCAGTTCTTC.

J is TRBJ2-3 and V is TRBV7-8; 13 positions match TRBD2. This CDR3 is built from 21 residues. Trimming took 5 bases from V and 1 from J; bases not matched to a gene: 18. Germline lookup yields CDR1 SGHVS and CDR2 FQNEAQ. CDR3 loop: CASSTTSPTSGRAGGTDTQYF. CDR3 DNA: TGTGCCAGCAGCACGACATCACCCACTAGCGGGAGGGCCGGTGGCACAGATACGCAGTATTTT.

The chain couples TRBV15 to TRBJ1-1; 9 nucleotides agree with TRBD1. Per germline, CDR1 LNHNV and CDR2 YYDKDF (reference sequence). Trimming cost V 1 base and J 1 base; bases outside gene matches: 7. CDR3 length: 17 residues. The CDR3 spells CATSRVPTGGANTEAFF. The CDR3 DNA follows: TGTGCCACCAGCAGAGTCCCAACAGGGGGCGCGAACACTGAAGCTTTCTTT. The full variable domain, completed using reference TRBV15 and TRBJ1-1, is DAMVIQNPRYQVTQFGKPVTLSCSQTLNHNVMYWYQQKSSQAPKLLFHYYDKDFNNEADTPDNFQSRRPNTSFCFLDIRSPGLGDTAMYLCATSRVPTGGANTEAFFGQGTRLTVV.

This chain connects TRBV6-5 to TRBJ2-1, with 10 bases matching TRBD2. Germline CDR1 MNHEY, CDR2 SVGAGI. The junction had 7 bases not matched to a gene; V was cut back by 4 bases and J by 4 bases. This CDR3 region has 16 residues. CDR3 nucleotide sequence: TGTGCCAGCAGTTCCTTTAGCGGGAGGAAGTACAATGAGCAGTTCTTC. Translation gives CASSSFSGRKYNEQFF.

The CDR3, as DNA: TGTGCCAGCAGACCGGGACTAGCGGGCACAGATACGCAGTATTTT. As protein: CASRPGLAGTDTQYF. The chain employs TRBV11-3 and TRBJ2-3; TRBD2 agrees at 11 bases. Germline V gives CDR1 SGHNT, CDR2 YENEEA. The CDR3 runs to 15 residues. V was pared by 6 bases and J by 1 base, with 3 bases of the junction left unmatched.

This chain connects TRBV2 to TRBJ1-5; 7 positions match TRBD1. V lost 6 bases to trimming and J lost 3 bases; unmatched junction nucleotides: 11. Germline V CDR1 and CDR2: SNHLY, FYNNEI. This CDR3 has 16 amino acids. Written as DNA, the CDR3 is TGTGCCAGCAGCGCCGTTGGACAGGCGATCAATCAGCCCCAGCATTTT. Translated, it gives CASSAVGQAINQPQHF.

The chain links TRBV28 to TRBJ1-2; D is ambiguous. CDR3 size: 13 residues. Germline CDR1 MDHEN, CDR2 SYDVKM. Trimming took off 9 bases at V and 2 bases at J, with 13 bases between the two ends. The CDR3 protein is CASTIGRNYGYTF. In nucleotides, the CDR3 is TGTGCCAGTACGATTGGCAGGAACTATGGCTACACCTTC.

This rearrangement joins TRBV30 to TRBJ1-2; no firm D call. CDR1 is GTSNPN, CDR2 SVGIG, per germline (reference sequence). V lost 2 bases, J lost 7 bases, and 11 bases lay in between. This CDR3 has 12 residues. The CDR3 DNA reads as TGTGCCTGGAGTCTCCGACAAGTTGGCTACACCTTC. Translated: CAWSLRQVGYTF.

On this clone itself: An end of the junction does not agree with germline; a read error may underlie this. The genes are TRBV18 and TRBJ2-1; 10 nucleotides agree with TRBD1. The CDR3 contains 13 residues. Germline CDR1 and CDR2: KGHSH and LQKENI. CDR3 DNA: TGTGCCAGCTCACCACGCCCCGGGACAGGGGTGATCTTC. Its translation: CASSPRPGTGVIF.

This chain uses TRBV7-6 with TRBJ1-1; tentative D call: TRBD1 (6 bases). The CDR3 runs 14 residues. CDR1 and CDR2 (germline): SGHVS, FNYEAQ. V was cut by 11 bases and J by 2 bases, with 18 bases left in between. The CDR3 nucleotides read TGTGCCCGGGGGGTAGCAGGGGCAAACACTGAAGCTTTCTTT. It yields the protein CARGVAGANTEAFF.

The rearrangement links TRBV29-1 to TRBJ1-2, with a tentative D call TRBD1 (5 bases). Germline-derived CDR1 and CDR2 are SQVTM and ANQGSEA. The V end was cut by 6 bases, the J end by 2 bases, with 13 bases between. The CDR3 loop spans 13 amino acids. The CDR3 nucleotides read TGCAGCGTGTCCCGTCAGGGCAACTATGGCTACACCTTC. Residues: CSVSRQGNYGYTF.